These 17 T cell receptor beta chains originate from one sample sequenced in a study of response to subunit inactivated influenza vaccine. TCRdb recomputed calls from the RT-PCR reads with MiXCR, one row per CDR3 protein. The sample has 750,000 to 850,000 distinct CDR3 sequences, approximately 18% seen once; the top ten hold 11%. The starting material was PBMCs from blood, obtained less than 6 days after vaccination. The receptors were gathered from a middle-aged man who received an inactivated influenza vaccine.

The rearrangement joins TRBV5-6 to TRBJ2-3, with D unresolved. Per germline, CDR1 SGHDT and CDR2 YYEEEE. The V end was cut by 0 bases, the J end by 6 bases, with 5 bases between. This CDR3 is built from 12 residues. In DNA form, the CDR3 reads TGTGCCAGCAGCTTGGGAAAGGATACGCAGTATTTT. Translated: CASSLGKDTQYF. The whole variable domain, remainder taken from reference TRBV5-6 and TRBJ2-3, is DAGVTQSPTHLIKTRGQQVTLRCSPKSGHDTVSWYQQALGQGPQFIFQYYEEEERQRGNFPDRFSGHQFPNYSSELNVNALLLGDSALYLCASSLGKDTQYFGPGTRLTVL.

The chain joins TRBV18 to TRBJ2-7, with 9 bases matching TRBD1. With 3 bases clipped from V and 3 bases from J, the junction kept 9 bases outside the gene matches. The CDR3 has 16 amino acids. Germline-derived CDR1 and CDR2 are KGHSH and LQKENI. In DNA, the CDR3 is TGTGCCAGCTCACCGCTCCCCGGGACAGGGTTCTACGAGCAGTACTTC. It is translated as CASSPLPGTGFYEQYF. The full variable domain, in which reference TRBV18 and TRBJ2-7 provide the parts outside the CDR3, is NAGVMQNPRHLVRRRGQEARLRCSPMKGHSHVYWYRQLPEEGLKFMVYLQKENIIDESGMPKERFSAEFPKEGPSILRIQQVVRGDSAAYFCASSPLPGTGFYEQYFGPGTRLTVT.

This clonotype was seen a few times. This sequence joins TRBV6-5 and TRBJ2-1, with 8 bases aligning to TRBD2. J gave up 7 bases and V 2 bases, and 7 bases lay outside the gene matches. Germline CDR1 reads MNHEY; CDR2 reads SVGAGI. The CDR3 spans 15 residues. Here the CDR3 DNA reads TGTGCCAGCAGTTACCGGCTAGCGGGCAGAAATGAGCAGTTCTTC. Amino acids: CASSYRLAGRNEQFF.

This clonotype has only a few counts. The rearrangement joins TRBV6-5 to TRBJ2-1, with 9 bases fitting TRBD2. CDR1 and CDR2 from the germline V gene are MNHEY and SVGAGI. The CDR3 is 17 residues long. Losses at the gene ends were 1 base for V and 4 bases for J; bases not matched to a gene: 8. CDR3 loop: CASSYLPLTSGYNEQFF. The CDR3 coding sequence is TGTGCCAGCAGTTACTTACCTCTGACTAGCGGATACAATGAGCAGTTCTTC.

This clonotype was seen only a few times. V is TRBV18 and J is TRBJ2-7; 11 bases agree with TRBD2. V was pared by 6 bases and J by 5 bases, with 15 bases of the junction left unmatched. Germline V gene lookup returns CDR1 KGHSH and CDR2 LQKENI. The CDR3 covers 17 residues. The CDR3 spells CASSPSSASGRSHEQYF. CDR3 sequence (DNA): TGTGCCAGCTCCCCATCGTCGGCTAGCGGGAGGTCCCACGAGCAGTACTTC. Looking up the rest from reference TRBV18 and TRBJ2-7 gives the full variable domain: NAGVMQNPRHLVRRRGQEARLRCSPMKGHSHVYWYRQLPEEGLKFMVYLQKENIIDESGMPKERFSAEFPKEGPSILRIQQVVRGDSAAYFCASSPSSASGRSHEQYFGPGTRLTVT.

The rearrangement links TRBV28 to TRBJ1-2; TRBD1 is a possible D gene (6 bases). V was cut by 5 bases and J by 3 bases, with 16 bases left in between. The CDR3 length is 15 residues. The germline V gene has CDR1 MDHEN and CDR2 SYDVKM. CDR3 sequence: CASSHTGGADYGYTF. In DNA, the CDR3 is TGTGCCAGCAGTCACACCGGGGGGGCCGACTATGGCTACACCTTC.

V and J are TRBV20-1 and TRBJ2-7; the D call may be TRBD1 or TRBD2 (6 bases each). The germline V gene encodes CDR1 DFQATT and CDR2 SNEGSKA (reference sequence). This CDR3 region has 16 residues. V lost 1 base to trimming and J lost 0 bases, with 16 bases between them. CDR3 sequence reads: CSARGGGTRSSYEQYF. CDR3 nucleotides: TGCAGTGCTAGAGGAGGGGGGACGCGAAGCTCCTACGAGCAGTACTTC.

This clonotype has just a few counts. V gene TRBV10-3 combines with J gene TRBJ1-1; unclear D gene. The V gene lost 4 bases and the J gene lost 3 bases, with 6 bases spanning the gap. CDR3 length: 12 residues. Germline lookup yields CDR1 ENHRY and CDR2 SYGVKD. CDR3 sequence reads: CAISAWDTEAFF. CDR3 DNA sequence: TGTGCCATCAGTGCTTGGGACACTGAAGCTTTCTTT.

This clonotype was seen ten or more times. V and J are TRBV12-3 or TRBV12-4 and TRBJ1-5, with D perhaps TRBD1 (6 bases). V lost 6 bases and J 7 bases, leaving 10 bases between the germline ends. There are 12 residues in the CDR3. In nucleotides, the CDR3 is TGTGCCAGCAGGGCACAGGGACAGCCCCAGCATTTT. Translating gives CASRAQGQPQHF.

This clonotype occurred a few times. The J gene is TRBJ2-2, the V gene TRBV7-8; D gene unclear. The CDR3 totals 15 residues. Trimming cost V 6 bases and J 1 base, with 12 bases left between them. Germline V gives CDR1 SGHVS, CDR2 FQNEAQ. CDR3 sequence (DNA): TGTGCCAGCAGGACCCGAAAGGGGAACACCGGGGAGCTGTTTTTT. This gives the protein CASRTRKGNTGELFF.

V and J are TRBV6-1 and TRBJ2-3, with 8 bases aligning to TRBD1. Per germline, CDR1 MNHNS and CDR2 SASEGT. With 6 bases clipped from V and 2 bases from J, the junction kept 4 bases outside the gene matches. This CDR3 is built from 14 residues. Here the CDR3 DNA reads TGTGCCAGCAGGCGACAGGGGCCCACAGATACGCAGTATTTT. This sequence encodes CASRRQGPTDTQYF.

This clonotype was counted at least ten times. The V and J genes are TRBV4-1 and TRBJ1-4; possibly TRBD1 for D (5 bases). CDR1 and CDR2 from the germline V gene are MGHRA and YSYEKL. Trimming stripped 0 bases from V and 4 bases from J, with 6 bases between. CDR3 size: 14 residues. CDR3 loop: CASSQDRGNEKLFF. The CDR3 DNA follows: TGCGCCAGCAGCCAAGATAGGGGTAATGAAAAACTGTTTTTT.

This clonotype was observed a handful of times. This CDR3 is CAIGPGVSYEQYF. CDR3 sequence (DNA): TGTGCCATCGGCCCAGGGGTATCCTACGAGCAGTACTTC. This sequence joins TRBV10-3 and TRBJ2-7; a possible D gene is TRBD1 (6 bases). Trimming removed 8 bases at V and 1 base at J, with 12 bases between. This CDR3 is built from 13 residues. The germline V gene has CDR1 ENHRY and CDR2 SYGVKD.

The chain is built from TRBV24-1 and TRBJ2-1; TRBD2 might be the D (5 bases). CDR1 is KGHDR and CDR2 is SFDVKD in the germline V gene. Trimming removed 2 bases at V and 3 bases at J, with 16 bases between. CDR3 length: 17 residues. CDR3 coding DNA: TGTGCCACCAGTGATTCCCTTTTGAGGGATGACTACAATGAGCAGTTCTTC. Its translation is CATSDSLLRDDYNEQFF.

This chain joins TRBV20-1 and TRBJ2-1, with D perhaps TRBD1 or TRBD2 (5 bases each). Germline V CDR1 and CDR2: DFQATT, SNEGSKA (reference sequence). This CDR3 spans 13 amino acids. Trimming removed 2 bases from V and 8 bases from J, with 13 bases in between. The CDR3 reads CSARRRTSDEQFF. The CDR3, as DNA: TGCAGTGCTAGAAGGAGGACATCCGATGAGCAGTTCTTC.

The chain employs TRBV28 and TRBJ2-5; either TRBD1 or TRBD2 may fit D (5 bases each). V lost 5 bases to trimming and J lost 1 base, with 14 bases between them. This CDR3 spans 15 amino acids. Germline V gene lookup returns CDR1 MDHEN and CDR2 SYDVKM. The chain's CDR3 is CASSDRTGTQETQYF. CDR3 nucleotides: TGTGCCAGCAGTGATAGAACCGGGACCCAAGAGACCCAGTACTTC.

This clonotype was observed a few times. This sequence joins TRBV20-1 and TRBJ1-4, with TRBD1 matching over 9 bases. Germline CDR1 is DFQATT and CDR2 is SNEGSKA (reference sequence). The V gene end was trimmed by 5 bases and the J gene end by 5 bases; junction bases not matched to a gene: 9. This CDR3 contains 15 residues. The CDR3: CSAGRGGTGNEKLFF. The CDR3 DNA sequence: TGCAGTGCTGGCCGCGGGGGGACAGGGAATGAAAAACTGTTTTTT.